These 27 T cell receptor beta chains share one sample of origin, sequenced in a study of cytomegalovirus exposure and HLA in healthy donors. The PCR employed 60 Vbeta primers together with 13 Jbeta primers. TCRdb keeps only in-frame clones here, not all; method: immunoSEQ multiplex PCR. The repertoire has 130,000 or so clones, approximately 90% of them found once; the top ten carry approximately 4.7%. Sample: PBMCs. Receptors originate from a woman under 40 in good health and CMV-seronegative.

The chain uses TRBV30 and TRBJ2-3, with 11 bases that match TRBD2. Germline V gene sequence: CDR1 GTSNPN, CDR2 SVGIG (reference sequence). Losses at the gene ends were 5 bases for V and 3 bases for J; bases not matched to a gene: 7. The CDR3 runs 15 residues. CDR3 nucleotide sequence: TGTGCCTGGGGGGCCTTAGCGGGAGGGACAGATACGCAGTATTTT. Its translation: CAWGALAGGTDTQYF.

J is TRBJ1-5 and V is TRBV19; a possible D gene is TRBD1 (5 bases). Trimming took 7 bases from V and 0 from J, leaving 13 bases between them. The CDR3 loop spans 15 amino acids. Germline assignment: CDR1 LNHDA and CDR2 SQIVND (reference sequence). CDR3: CASNPQAPSNQPQHF. For the CDR3, the DNA is TGTGCCAGTAATCCACAGGCCCCTAGCAATCAGCCCCAGCATTTT.

The genes are TRBV29-1 and TRBJ1-3; the match to TRBD1 covers 7 bases. Germline trimming cut 1 base from V and 1 base from J; bases unmatched to any gene: 4. This CDR3 region has 15 residues. Germline lookup yields CDR1 SQVTM and CDR2 ANQGSEA. The CDR3 DNA reads TGCAGCGTTGAAGTAGGGGGCGCGTCTGGAAACACCATATATTTT. Its translation: CSVEVGGASGNTIYF.

This clone has only one observation. Here the CDR3 DNA reads TGTGCCAGCAGCTCTGGGCAGGGGCCATTGGGGAACTCCTACAATGAGCAGTTCTTC. It encodes CASSSGQGPLGNSYNEQFF. The rearrangement joins TRBV11-3 to TRBJ2-1, with TRBD1 as a possible D gene (6 bases). Germline V lookup: CDR1 SGHNT, CDR2 YENEEA. This CDR3 has 19 residues. Trimming removed 4 bases at V and 0 bases at J, with 22 bases between.

The sample holds one count of this clone. The gene calls are TRBV7-2 and TRBJ2-3; 9 positions match TRBD1. Germline trimming cut 0 bases from V and 2 bases from J; bases unmatched to any gene: 6. There are 17 residues in the CDR3. The germline V gene encodes CDR1 SGHTA and CDR2 FQGNSA. The CDR3 sequence: CASSLALGTGHTDTQYF. Written as DNA, the CDR3 is TGTGCCAGCAGCTTAGCGCTAGGGACAGGGCACACAGATACGCAGTATTTT.

The rearrangement uses TRBV9 and TRBJ2-1; 10 bases are a match to TRBD2. Germline V gene sequence: CDR1 SGDLS, CDR2 YYNGEE. The CDR3 is 15 residues long. V dropped 5 bases and J dropped 6; count of bases not matched to a gene: 8. The CDR3 sequence: CASRGSGGASNEQFF. In DNA, the CDR3 is TGTGCCAGCAGGGGAAGCGGGGGGGCCTCCAATGAGCAGTTCTTC.

This clone was detected only once. V gene TRBV28 combines with J gene TRBJ1-5; D is possibly TRBD1 (6 bases). Between the trimmed V and J ends, which lost 3 bases and 0 bases, there was a span of 12 bases. The CDR3 consists of 16 residues. Germline V gives CDR1 MDHEN, CDR2 SYDVKM. In DNA, the CDR3 is TGTGCCAGCAGTTTTAAAGGGGGTCCTAGCAATCAGCCCCAGCATTTT. This translates into CASSFKGGPSNQPQHF.

CDR3 in DNA: TGTGCCAGTAGTATAACGTCAGGGGACTACGAGCAGTACTTC. Translated: CASSITSGDYEQYF. The chain uses TRBV19 and TRBJ2-7, with D possibly TRBD1 on 6 matching bases. CDR1 is LNHDA and CDR2 is SQIVND in the germline V gene (reference sequence). V dropped 2 bases and J dropped 3 bases, with 11 bases sitting between them. The CDR3 extends over 14 amino acids. Full variable domain (outside the CDR3, taken from reference TRBV19 and TRBJ2-7): DGGITQSPKYLFRKEGQNVTLSCEQNLNHDAMYWYRQDPGQGLRLIYYSQIVNDFQKGDIAEGYSVSREKKESFPLTVTSAQKNPTAFYLCASSITSGDYEQYFGPGTRLTVT.

As to this clone: One end of the junction varies from germline; a read error may be responsible. V usage is TRBV6-6 and J usage is TRBJ2-3; TRBD1 matches 10 bases. Germline V gene sequence: CDR1 MNHNY, CDR2 SVGAGI (reference sequence). The CDR3 is made up of 16 amino acids. In DNA form, the CDR3 reads TGTGCCAGCAGTAACTCCGACAGGGGGCCCGCGGATACGCAGTATTTT. Amino acid sequence: CASSNSDRGPADTQYF.

This clone showed up just a few times. This chain connects TRBV4-3 to TRBJ2-7; D ambiguous. V shed 1 base and J shed 3 bases, with 10 bases lying between them. The CDR3 runs to 14 residues. Germline loops: CDR1 LGHNA, CDR2 YSLEER. The chain's CDR3 is CASSQVQTDYEQYF. Here the CDR3 DNA reads TGCGCCAGCAGCCAAGTTCAAACTGACTACGAGCAGTACTTC.

This chain uses TRBV4-1 with TRBJ2-1, with D perhaps matching TRBD2 (7 bases). The ends were cut back, 5 bases at V and 6 bases at J, with 23 bases in the middle. This CDR3 has 17 amino acids. CDR1 MGHRA and CDR2 YSYEKL come from the germline V gene. This CDR3 is CASSSRGGSNTLNEQFF. As DNA, the CDR3 is TGCGCCAGCAGCTCAAGGGGGGGGTCCAATACCCTCAATGAGCAGTTCTTC.

The genes are TRBV6-5 and TRBJ1-2, with D perhaps matching TRBD1 (6 bases). The length of the CDR3 is 16 residues. The germline V gene has CDR1 MNHEY and CDR2 SVGAGI. Trimming stripped 2 bases from V and 7 bases from J, with 20 bases between. The CDR3 reads CASSYMGAPGASGYTF. CDR3 nucleotide sequence: TGTGCCAGCAGTTACATGGGGGCGCCCGGGGCTTCTGGCTACACCTTC.

V usage is TRBV28 and J usage is TRBJ2-7; 10 bases agree with TRBD2. The CDR3 has 15 amino acids. J gave up 4 bases and V 4 bases, and 7 bases lay outside the gene matches. Germline values: CDR1 MDHEN, CDR2 SYDVKM. The CDR3 reads CASSSSSGRGYEQYF. The CDR3 nucleotides are TGTGCCAGCAGTTCCTCTAGCGGGAGAGGGTACGAGCAGTACTTC.

The chain couples TRBV28 to TRBJ1-6; the match to TRBD1 covers 12 bases. The CDR3 is made up of 17 amino acids. Germline CDR1 and CDR2: MDHEN and SYDVKM. With 1 base clipped from V and 8 bases from J, the junction kept 6 bases outside the gene matches. CDR3: CASSLLGTGGMDSPLHF. The CDR3 DNA follows: TGTGCCAGCAGTTTATTGGGGACAGGGGGCATGGATTCACCCCTCCACTTT.

This CDR3 is CASSPAVGMNTEAFF. CDR3 nucleotide sequence: TGCGCCAGCAGCCCAGCGGTTGGGATGAACACTGAAGCTTTCTTT. The V and J genes are TRBV4-1 and TRBJ1-1; D call uncertain. Looked up from germline, CDR1 is MGHRA and CDR2 is YSYEKL. The CDR3 covers 15 residues. Trimming shortened V by 4 bases and J by 0 bases, and 12 bases separated the two germline ends.

Here the CDR3 DNA reads TGTGCCAGCAGCTCCAGGACTAACACCGGGGAGCTGTTTTTT. Its protein is CASSSRTNTGELFF. The chain combines TRBV7-9 with TRBJ2-2; weak D call: TRBD2 (5 bases). Trimming shortened V by 4 bases and J by 2 bases, and 8 bases separated the two germline ends. CDR3 size: 14 residues. Germline-derived CDR1 and CDR2 are SEHNR and FQNEAQ (reference sequence).

The chain links TRBV27 to TRBJ2-3, with 11 bases identical to TRBD1. Germline V gene data show CDR1 as MNHEY and CDR2 as SMNVEV (reference sequence). The V and J ends lost 3 bases and 2 bases, in that order; junction bases with no gene match: 7. The CDR3 contains 17 residues. The CDR3 reads CASSFAGTGGITDTQYF. CDR3 coding DNA: TGTGCCAGCAGTTTTGCCGGGACAGGGGGAATCACAGATACGCAGTATTTT.

This clone was counted a few times. This chain joins TRBV5-1 and TRBJ2-1, with D tentatively TRBD1 (7 bases). Germline V gene sequence: CDR1 SGHRS, CDR2 YFSETQ. This CDR3 contains 15 residues. Deletions cut 3 bases from V and 3 bases from J, with 13 bases between. CDR3 in DNA: TGCGCCAGCAGCTCACAGGGGACTCACTACAATGAGCAGTTCTTC. This sequence encodes CASSSQGTHYNEQFF.

This chain connects TRBV14 to TRBJ1-1, with no clear D. This CDR3 has 15 amino acids. The V and J ends lost 5 bases and 1 base respectively, with 14 bases between them. Looked up from germline, CDR1 is SGHDN and CDR2 is FVKESK. CDR3 loop: CASSYLPGSNTEAFF. DNA of the CDR3: TGTGCCAGCAGCTATCTGCCGGGTTCGAACACTGAAGCTTTCTTT.

This chain connects TRBV2 to TRBJ2-1; 8 bases fit TRBD1. Germline loops: CDR1 SNHLY, CDR2 FYNNEI. This CDR3 comprises 15 residues. Trimming at V came to 5 bases and at J to 4 bases, leaving 7 bases not matched to a gene. In nucleotides, the CDR3 is TGTGCCAGCAGTTTAGGGACAGGCCGTTACAATGAGCAGTTCTTC. It encodes CASSLGTGRYNEQFF. Together with reference TRBV2 and TRBJ2-1, the CDR3 gives the full variable domain: EPEVTQTPSHQVTQMGQEVILRCVPISNHLYFYWYRQILGQKVEFLVSFYNNEISEKSEIFDDQFSVERPDGSNFTLKIRSTKLEDSAMYFCASSLGTGRYNEQFFGPGTRLTVL.

The gene calls are TRBV5-6 and TRBJ2-3, with 8 positions matching TRBD2. Germline trimming cut 6 bases from V and 1 base from J; bases unmatched to any gene: 13. CDR1 SGHDT and CDR2 YYEEEE come from the germline V gene. CDR3 length equals 17 residues. CDR3 amino acids: CASTLMVAGTRTDTQYF. The DNA for the CDR3 is TGTGCCAGCACATTGATGGTAGCGGGGACCCGCACAGATACGCAGTATTTT.

J is TRBJ2-1 and V is TRBV28; 15 bases line up with TRBD2. From germline, CDR1 is MDHEN and CDR2 SYDVKM. The V segment lost 2 bases and the J segment 9 bases; nucleotides outside the gene matches: 11. The CDR3 extends over 18 amino acids. CDR3 amino acids: CASSLGVGTSGRSTEQFF. The CDR3, as DNA: TGTGCCAGCAGTTTAGGAGTGGGGACTAGCGGGAGGAGTACTGAGCAGTTCTTC. Together with reference TRBV28 and TRBJ2-1, the CDR3 gives the full variable domain: DVKVTQSSRYLVKRTGEKVFLECVQDMDHENMFWYRQDPGLGLRLIYFSYDVKMKEKGDIPEGYSVSREKKERFSLILESASTNQTSMYLCASSLGVGTSGRSTEQFFGPGTRLTVL.

The genes are TRBV28 and TRBJ2-2, with unresolved D. The V gene lost 3 bases and the J gene lost 0 bases, with 26 bases spanning the gap. The CDR3 has 21 residues. CDR1 MDHEN and CDR2 SYDVKM come from the germline V gene. CDR3 sequence reads: CASSFPPLLRFGRTNTGELFF. CDR3 coding DNA: TGTGCCAGCAGTTTCCCACCCCTATTAAGGTTCGGCAGGACGAACACCGGGGAGCTGTTTTTT.

The CDR3 reads CASSQYSGIGQETQYF. The CDR3 DNA reads TGTGCCAGCAGCCAATATAGCGGGATAGGTCAAGAGACCCAGTACTTC. The chain couples TRBV14 to TRBJ2-5, with 8 positions matching TRBD2. This CDR3 contains 16 residues. J lost 2 bases, V lost 2 bases, and 7 bases had no gene match. Germline lookup yields CDR1 SGHDN and CDR2 FVKESK.

The V call is TRBV28, the J call TRBJ1-1; no reliable D call. CDR1 and CDR2 from the germline V gene are MDHEN and SYDVKM. V dropped 3 bases and J dropped 3 bases, with 11 bases sitting between them. There are 14 residues in the CDR3. The CDR3 here is CASSLVRGYTEAFF. The CDR3 DNA follows: TGTGCCAGCAGTTTGGTGAGAGGTTACACTGAAGCTTTCTTT.

The CDR3 reads CASSSNSGPAQFF. DNA for the CDR3: TGTGCCAGCAGTTCCAATAGCGGGCCCGCCCAGTTCTTC. This sequence joins TRBV28 and TRBJ2-1, with 7 positions matching TRBD2. The CDR3 runs to 13 residues. CDR1 MDHEN and CDR2 SYDVKM come from the germline V gene. Unmatched junction bases numbered 10, after V lost 4 bases and J lost 13 bases.

This clone was seen just once. The chain is built from TRBV2 and TRBJ2-7, with TRBD2 matching over 8 bases. Germline V gives CDR1 SNHLY, CDR2 FYNNEI. V trimming: 6 bases; J trimming: 2 bases; junction bases outside the gene matches: 3. This CDR3 contains 13 residues. The CDR3 sequence is CASSPGLAYEQYF. CDR3 coding DNA: TGTGCCAGCAGCCCGGGACTAGCCTACGAGCAGTACTTC.